This T cell receptor (beta chain) originates from a study of beta chain features in type 1 diabetes. Overall study findings and caveats: More deletions and fewer insertions at VDJ junctions were seen in type 1 diabetes patients.

Averaging around 110 mL, one heparinised blood draw came from each individual donor. Purity exceeded 95% in all sorted populations. The CDR3 sequence is 11 residues long. Looked up from germline, CDR1 is ENHRY and CDR2 is SYGVKD. The ends were cut back, 2 bases at V and 7 bases at J, with 3 bases in the middle. This clone was counted between two and nine times. Its antigen is unidentified. Of the isolated RNA, all was reverse transcribed, and so the sequenced material was expressed TCRB transcripts. Only in-frame clones appear in the TCRdb table, and some are missing; sequencing was by immunoSEQ multiplex PCR. The table has 200,000 to 250,000 clones, 27% seen once.

V is TRBV10-3 and J is TRBJ2-1, with no clear D. The origin of this receptor is a man in his thirties or forties in good health. Sequencing input: central memory CD4+ T cells from blood. In DNA, the CDR3 is TGTGCCATCAGTGAGAGGAATGAGCAGTTCTTC. Its translation is CAISERNEQFF.